These 27 T cell receptor beta chains share one sample of origin, sequenced in a study of cytomegalovirus exposure and HLA in healthy donors. 13 Jbeta primers and 60 Vbeta primers were used for the PCR. Clones were read by immunoSEQ multiplex PCR, and TCRdb kept only the in-frame ones, dropping some. The sample yields 100,000 to 150,000 clones, of which the top ten take up around 1.6%. The sample taken for sequencing was PBMCs. The receptors come from a man between 18 and 35 years old in good health and CMV-seronegative.

The rearrangement joins TRBV11-2 to TRBJ1-4; D is possibly TRBD1 (5 bases). The CDR3 is 18 amino acids. The V gene lost 1 base and the J gene lost 8 bases, with 23 bases spanning the gap. Looked up from germline, CDR1 is SGHAT and CDR2 is FQNNGV. CDR3 protein: CASSLAPGGAAASEKLFF. The CDR3, as DNA: TGTGCCAGCAGCTTAGCCCCCGGGGGTGCTGCCGCCTCGGAAAAACTGTTTTTT. The whole variable domain, remainder taken from reference TRBV11-2 and TRBJ1-4, is EAGVAQSPRYKIIEKRQSVAFWCNPISGHATLYWYQQILGQGPKLLIQFQNNGVVDDSQLPKDRFSAERLKGVDSTLKIQPAKLEDSAVYLCASSLAPGGAAASEKLFFGSGTQLSVL.

This chain joins TRBV6-1 and TRBJ2-1, with 12 bases aligning to TRBD2. CDR1 is MNHNS, CDR2 SASEGT, per germline. The V gene end was trimmed by 2 bases and the J gene end by 4 bases; junction bases not matched to a gene: 0. The CDR3 runs 15 residues. For the CDR3, the DNA is TGTGCCAGCAGTGAACTAGCGGGAGGGTACAATGAGCAGTTCTTC. Its translation: CASSELAGGYNEQFF.

The chain recombines TRBV28 with TRBJ2-5, with D possibly matching TRBD1 (5 bases). CDR3 length: 16 residues. Germline V gene data show CDR1 as MDHEN and CDR2 as SYDVKM. V lost 6 bases to trimming and J lost 3 bases, with 20 bases between them. CDR3 region: CASSPPPGQTKETQYF. The DNA of the CDR3 is TGTGCCAGCAGCCCCCCCCCAGGACAAACGAAAGAGACCCAGTACTTC.

The V and J genes are TRBV7-2 and TRBJ1-1; possible D gene TRBD1, 6 bases. V was pared by 8 bases and J by 2 bases, with 15 bases between. CDR1 and CDR2 (germline): SGHTA, FQGNSA. This CDR3 is 14 amino acids long. The CDR3 sequence is CASAEGQFNTEAFF. Written as DNA, the CDR3 is TGTGCCAGCGCTGAAGGACAGTTTAACACTGAAGCTTTCTTT.

The CDR3 reads CASSWGGDEQYF. The CDR3 DNA sequence: TGTGCCAGCAGTTGGGGGGGGGACGAGCAGTACTTC. This chain joins TRBV27 and TRBJ2-7, with 7 nucleotides matching TRBD2. Per the germline V gene, CDR1 is MNHEY and CDR2 is SMNVEV (reference sequence). The CDR3 extends over 12 amino acids. The V gene end was trimmed by 4 bases and the J gene end by 5 bases; junction bases not matched to a gene: 2.

This chain uses TRBV28 with TRBJ1-1; 8 bases map to TRBD1. The germline CDR1 and CDR2 sequences are MDHEN and SYDVKM. The V segment lost 6 bases and the J segment 5 bases; nucleotides outside the gene matches: 11. CDR3 length: 15 residues. The CDR3 here is CASSQHQTGETEAFF. The CDR3 coding sequence is TGTGCCAGCAGCCAACATCAGACAGGGGAGACTGAAGCTTTCTTT.

The CDR3, as DNA: TGTGCCAGCAGCCCCCGGACAGACCAGCCCCAGCATTTT. Its protein is CASSPRTDQPQHF. The V and J genes are TRBV7-6 and TRBJ1-5; perhaps TRBD1 as D (6 bases). Germline values: CDR1 SGHVS, CDR2 FNYEAQ. This CDR3 has 13 residues. Trimming pared 5 bases from V and 7 bases from J, leaving 12 bases between.

This chain joins TRBV6-6 and TRBJ2-1; D is uncertain. The CDR3 loop spans 13 amino acids. Trimming removed 1 base from V and 5 bases from J, with 6 bases in between. Germline CDR1 reads MNHNY; CDR2 reads SVGAGI (reference sequence). Here the CDR3 reads CASSYFTNNEQFF. CDR3 DNA: TGTGCCAGCAGTTACTTTACTAACAATGAGCAGTTCTTC.

The chain carries TRBV11-3 and TRBJ2-7; 10 positions match TRBD1. This CDR3 is built from 14 residues. Germline V lookup: CDR1 SGHNT, CDR2 YENEEA. V lost 2 bases to trimming and J lost 3 bases; unmatched junction nucleotides: 1. DNA for the CDR3: TGTGCCAGCAGCTTATGGACAGGGGGCTACGAGCAGTACTTC. It is translated as CASSLWTGGYEQYF.

To note about this clone: The final CDR3 position lacks the conserved phenylalanine or tryptophan, pointing to a likely read error. The chain employs TRBV5-1 and TRBJ2-7; D perhaps matches TRBD1 (6 bases). The V gene lost 6 bases and the J gene lost 6 bases, with 19 bases spanning the gap. This CDR3 has 14 residues. Per germline, CDR1 SGHRS and CDR2 YFSETQ. For the CDR3, the DNA is TGCGCCAGCACGTTCACAGGGTCGTCCCTCGAGCAGTACCTC. Protein: CASTFTGSSLEQYL.

The chain is built from TRBV7-3 and TRBJ2-2; 12 nucleotides match TRBD1. The germline V gene has CDR1 SGHTA and CDR2 FQGTGA. The CDR3 has 17 residues. The trim removed 1 base at V and 6 bases at J, leaving 6 bases unmatched. As DNA, the CDR3 is TGTGCCAGCAGCTTAATGGGACAGGGGGCGTTCGCCGGGGAGCTGTTTTTT. Protein: CASSLMGQGAFAGELFF.

V and J are TRBV7-9 and TRBJ1-4; a possible D gene is TRBD1 (5 bases). This CDR3 is built from 13 residues. Trimming left V 5 bases short and J 6 bases short, with 10 bases between. Germline CDR1 reads SEHNR; CDR2 reads FQNEAQ (reference sequence). The CDR3 sequence is CASSRTGDEKLFF. The CDR3, as DNA: TGTGCCAGCAGCCGGACGGGGGATGAAAAACTGTTTTTT.

The gene calls are TRBV30 and TRBJ1-5, with D unclear. Germline CDR1 GTSNPN, CDR2 SVGIG (reference sequence). V was clipped by 0 bases and J by 2 bases, with 11 bases between them. This CDR3 contains 15 residues. The CDR3 DNA follows: TGTGCCTGGAGTGTTGTTGGAGGTGGCAATCAGCCCCAGCATTTT. Its translation: CAWSVVGGGNQPQHF.

The chain employs TRBV11-2 and TRBJ1-6; 7 bases align to TRBD1. Germline assignment: CDR1 SGHAT and CDR2 FQNNGV. CDR3 length: 19 residues. The V and J ends lost 1 base and 7 bases, in that order; junction bases with no gene match: 16. The CDR3 DNA reads as TGTGCCAGCAGCTTAGCCGGCGGAGGGGGCACGGCAAGAAATTCACCCCTCCACTTT. This codes for CASSLAGGGGTARNSPLHF. Using reference TRBV11-2 and TRBJ1-6 for the parts outside the CDR3, the full variable domain is EAGVAQSPRYKIIEKRQSVAFWCNPISGHATLYWYQQILGQGPKLLIQFQNNGVVDDSQLPKDRFSAERLKGVDSTLKIQPAKLEDSAVYLCASSLAGGGGTARNSPLHFGNGTRLTVT.

V is TRBV11-3 and J is TRBJ2-1, with D maybe TRBD1 (6 bases). Germline CDR1 and CDR2: SGHNT and YENEEA. The CDR3 has 14 amino acids. V dropped 2 bases and J dropped 1 base, with 6 bases sitting between them. The CDR3 here is CASSLRGSYNEQFF. CDR3 nucleotide sequence: TGTGCCAGCAGCTTAAGGGGGTCCTACAATGAGCAGTTCTTC.

V gene TRBV4-3 combines with J gene TRBJ1-1, with 7 bases lining up with TRBD1. Germline trimming cut 4 bases from V and 8 bases from J; bases unmatched to any gene: 10. CDR1 is LGHNA, CDR2 YSLEER, per germline. CDR3 length: 14 residues. The CDR3 coding sequence is TGCGCCAGCAGCCGCCTAACAGGGGACGCAGAAGCTTTCTTT. Protein: CASSRLTGDAEAFF.

The V gene is TRBV4-3, the J gene TRBJ1-1; D uncertain. V lost 4 bases to trimming and J lost 0 bases, with 9 bases between them. This CDR3 region has 14 residues. CDR1 is LGHNA and CDR2 is YSLEER in the germline V gene. CDR3 sequence reads: CASSPGLLNTEAFF. CDR3 DNA: TGCGCCAGCAGCCCCGGTCTCTTGAACACTGAAGCTTTCTTT.

The chain employs TRBV5-1 and TRBJ2-1; weak D call: TRBD1 (5 bases). CDR1 is SGHRS, CDR2 YFSETQ, per germline. The V and J ends lost 3 bases and 2 bases respectively, with 12 bases between them. The CDR3 consists of 15 residues. CDR3 loop: CASSSQGEAYNEQFF. CDR3 coding DNA: TGCGCCAGCAGCTCTCAGGGTGAGGCCTACAATGAGCAGTTCTTC.

The chain employs TRBV29-1 and TRBJ2-7, with D possibly matching TRBD2 (6 bases). CDR3 length equals 12 residues. CDR1 is SQVTM, CDR2 ANQGSEA, per germline. Trimming removed 6 bases at V and 3 bases at J, with 12 bases between. CDR3 region: CSVESGYYEQYF. The CDR3 region has the DNA TGCAGCGTAGAAAGCGGGTACTACGAGCAGTACTTC.

The chain joins TRBV11-3 to TRBJ2-5; a possible D gene is TRBD2 (6 bases). The CDR3 length is 16 residues. The germline V gene has CDR1 SGHNT and CDR2 YENEEA. V was shortened by 5 bases and J by 1 base, with 17 bases between the two germline ends. CDR3 region: CASSTTSTSLQETQYF. The CDR3 bases are TGTGCCAGCAGCACCACTAGCACGTCCCTCCAAGAGACCCAGTACTTC.

CDR3 amino acids: CASSPPGTENSPLHF. DNA for the CDR3: TGTGCCAGCTCACCACCTGGGACAGAGAATTCACCCCTCCACTTT. The rearrangement uses TRBV18 and TRBJ1-6, with 7 nucleotides matching TRBD1. Germline values: CDR1 KGHSH, CDR2 LQKENI. The CDR3 has 15 residues. The J segment lost 7 bases and the V segment lost 0 bases, leaving 3 bases of the junction unmatched.

The gene calls are TRBV11-1 and TRBJ1-5; 7 bases line up with TRBD1. Germline V lookup: CDR1 SGHAT, CDR2 FQDESV (reference sequence). J was trimmed by 1 base and V by 4 bases; bases with no gene match: 4. This CDR3 comprises 15 residues. CDR3 DNA: TGTGCCAGCAGCTCCGGACAGGACAGCAATCAGCCCCAGCATTTT. Its translation is CASSSGQDSNQPQHF.

The CDR3 reads CSVGTGGRTGELFF. The CDR3 bases are TGCAGCGTTGGTACCGGGGGGCGGACCGGGGAGCTGTTTTTT. The chain has TRBV29-1 and TRBJ2-2; D may be TRBD2 (7 bases). With 4 bases removed from V and 5 bases from J, the gap between germline ends came to 14 bases. The CDR3 has 14 amino acids. CDR1 is SQVTM and CDR2 is ANQGSEA in the germline V gene.

The gene calls are TRBV5-4 and TRBJ2-3, with D maybe TRBD1 (5 bases). The V gene's germline CDR1 is SGHNT and CDR2 YYREEE (reference sequence). The CDR3 has 15 residues. Trimming removed 8 bases from V and 0 bases from J, with 16 bases in between. The CDR3 here is CASRLQVTSTDTQYF. The CDR3 DNA sequence: TGTGCCAGTAGATTACAGGTTACTAGCACAGATACGCAGTATTTT.

The CDR3 loop reads CASSFGPEQYF. CDR3 nucleotide sequence: TGTGCCAGCAGTTTTGGGCCCGAGCAGTACTTC. This rearrangement joins TRBV27 to TRBJ2-7; D remains unclear. Germline V lookup: CDR1 MNHEY, CDR2 SMNVEV (reference sequence). The V end was cut by 3 bases, the J end by 6 bases, with 6 bases between. This CDR3 contains 11 residues.

The rearrangement uses TRBV4-3 and TRBJ2-7; 10 bases agree with TRBD2. The CDR3 length is 17 residues. V lost 0 bases to trimming and J lost 6 bases; unmatched junction nucleotides: 11. The germline gives CDR1 LGHNA, CDR2 YSLEER. The CDR3 loop reads CASSQDPVSSGGVEQYF. The CDR3, as DNA: TGCGCCAGCAGCCAAGATCCTGTTTCTAGCGGGGGAGTCGAGCAGTACTTC.

The chain couples TRBV29-1 to TRBJ1-2; D is uncertain. Germline V gene data show CDR1 as SQVTM and CDR2 as ANQGSEA. With 5 bases removed from V and 2 bases from J, the gap between germline ends came to 12 bases. The CDR3 length is 13 residues. CDR3 in amino acids: CSVPILRNYGYTF. CDR3 sequence (DNA): TGCAGCGTTCCTATTCTGCGGAACTATGGCTACACCTTC.